Below, 27 T cell receptor beta chains from the same sample are listed, as sequenced in a study of blood T cell repertoires in COVID-19. TCRdb's copy holds only in-frame clones and misses some; the assay was immunoSEQ multiplex PCR. The repertoire has nearly 45,000 clones, about 88% of them found once; the top ten carry around 44%. Source material: peripheral blood. All receptors derive from a human donor in a cohort sampled during active COVID-19.

The J gene is TRBJ1-3, the V gene TRBV5-5; TRBD1 aligns across 7 bases. The ends lost 4 bases at V and 0 bases at J; junction bases unmatched: 4. Germline V lookup: CDR1 SGHKS, CDR2 YYEKEE (reference sequence). The CDR3 has 15 amino acids. The CDR3 here is CASSAGDSSGNTIYF. The CDR3 nucleotides read TGTGCCAGCAGCGCCGGGGACAGCTCTGGAAACACCATATATTTT. The whole variable domain, remainder taken from reference TRBV5-5 and TRBJ1-3, is DAGVTQSPTHLIKTRGQQVTLRCSPISGHKSVSWYQQVLGQGPQFIFQYYEKEERGRGNFPDRFSARQFPNYSSELNVNALLLGDSALYLCASSAGDSSGNTIYFGEGSWLTVV.

The gene calls are TRBV3-1 (or the pseudogene TRBV3-2) and TRBJ1-3; possibly TRBD1 for D (5 bases). This CDR3 has 15 amino acids. The ends were cut back, 4 bases at V and 5 bases at J, with 15 bases in the middle. Germline CDR1 and CDR2: LGHDT and YNNKEL (reference sequence). DNA of the CDR3: TGTGCCAGCAGCCCGCCGGGACTCAGACGAAACACCATATATTTT. Its protein product is CASSPPGLRRNTIYF.

This clone was found once. The rearrangement links TRBV5-4 to TRBJ2-3; D may be TRBD1 (5 bases). There are 13 residues in the CDR3. Trimming cost V 0 bases and J 5 bases, with 7 bases left between them. CDR1 and CDR2 (germline): SGHNT, YYREEE (reference sequence). The CDR3 reads CASSLGGRDTQYF. The CDR3 region has the DNA TGTGCCAGCAGCTTGGGGGGCAGAGATACGCAGTATTTT. Full variable domain (missing parts from reference TRBV5-4 and TRBJ2-3): ETGVTQSPTHLIKTRGQQVTLRCSSQSGHNTVSWYQQALGQGPQFIFQYYREEENGRGNFPPRFSGLQFPNYSSELNVNALELDDSALYLCASSLGGRDTQYFGPGTRLTVL.

V and J are TRBV2 and TRBJ2-2, with 8 nucleotides matching TRBD1. After removal of 4 bases from V and 3 bases from J, the junction contained 1 base not matched to a gene. Per the germline V gene, CDR1 is SNHLY and CDR2 is FYNNEI. This CDR3 region has 14 residues. The CDR3 loop is CASSGQGYTGELFF. In nucleotides, the CDR3 is TGTGCCAGCAGTGGACAGGGGTACACCGGGGAGCTGTTTTTT.

V and J are TRBV18 and TRBJ2-1; 16 bases are shared with TRBD2. Trimming at V came to 3 bases and at J to 4 bases, leaving 6 bases not matched to a gene. CDR3 length: 18 residues. Germline CDR1 is KGHSH and CDR2 is LQKENI. The CDR3 protein is CASSPPGTSGGVYNEQFF. CDR3 coding DNA: TGTGCCAGCTCACCTCCCGGGACTAGCGGGGGGGTGTACAATGAGCAGTTCTTC.

The table lists this clone with a few counts. This chain links TRBV20-1 with TRBJ2-7; D might be TRBD2 (6 bases). Deletions cut 3 bases from V and 7 bases from J, with 16 bases between. The CDR3 covers 13 residues. Per germline, CDR1 DFQATT and CDR2 SNEGSKA (reference sequence). CDR3 loop: CSASEGTRGEQYF. As DNA, the CDR3 is TGCAGTGCTAGTGAAGGGACTCGGGGAGAGCAGTACTTC.

The genes are TRBV19 and TRBJ2-3; 14 nucleotides line up with TRBD2. Germline CDR1 is LNHDA and CDR2 is SQIVND (reference sequence). Trimming cost V 5 bases and J 5 bases; bases outside gene matches: 3. This CDR3 is 15 amino acids long. CDR3 residues: CASSQGLAGVDTQYF. In nucleotides, the CDR3 is TGTGCCAGTAGTCAGGGACTAGCGGGGGTAGATACGCAGTATTTT.

The V gene is TRBV7-8, the J gene TRBJ2-1; TRBD2 matches at 7 bases. From germline, CDR1 is SGHVS and CDR2 FQNEAQ. This CDR3 has 16 residues. V lost 5 bases and J lost 1; bases outside the gene matches: 8. CDR3 sequence: CASSQTNGGSYNEQFF. The CDR3 DNA reads as TGTGCCAGCAGCCAAACCAACGGGGGGTCCTACAATGAGCAGTTCTTC. Based on the CDR3 plus reference TRBV7-8 and TRBJ2-1, the full variable domain is GAGVSQSPRYKVAKRGQDVALRCDPISGHVSLFWYQQALGQGPEFLTYFQNEAQLDKSGLPSDRFFAERPEGSVSTLKIQRTQQEDSAVYLCASSQTNGGSYNEQFFGPGTRLTVL.

This clone was seen more than once but under ten times. The rearrangement links TRBV11-2 to TRBJ2-2; the match to TRBD2 covers 7 bases. The CDR3 sequence is 16 residues long. The junction had 6 bases not matched to a gene; V was cut back by 4 bases and J by 1 base. The germline V gene has CDR1 SGHAT and CDR2 FQNNGV. This CDR3 reads CASSSQVAGNTGELFF. The DNA of the CDR3 is TGTGCCAGCAGCTCCCAAGTAGCGGGGAACACCGGGGAGCTGTTTTTT.

The chain combines TRBV5-8 with TRBJ1-4, with unresolved D. V was trimmed by 5 bases and J by 5 bases, leaving 22 bases between them. This CDR3 has 17 amino acids. Germline loops: CDR1 SGHTS, CDR2 YDEGEE. CDR3 nucleotide sequence: TGTGCCAGCAGTTCCGTGTTGGCGCGGCTAGACAATGAAAAACTGTTTTTT. This translates into CASSSVLARLDNEKLFF.

V usage is TRBV5-6 and J usage is TRBJ1-6, with D uncertain. The CDR3 spans 16 residues. Germline-derived CDR1 and CDR2 are SGHDT and YYEEEE. The germline V and J ends were trimmed by 3 bases and 7 bases, with 17 bases remaining between them. The CDR3 coding sequence is TGTGCCAGCAGCTCATATGGCCAACCCTCGAATTCACCCCTCCACTTT. Translating gives CASSSYGQPSNSPLHF.

The chain combines TRBV7-3 with TRBJ2-1; 10 nucleotides match TRBD2. In germline, CDR1 is SGHTA, CDR2 FQGTGA. The CDR3 length is 15 residues. V was pared by 5 bases and J by 5 bases, with 6 bases of the junction left unmatched. This CDR3 reads CASSRGLAENNEQFF. DNA of the CDR3: TGTGCCAGCAGCCGAGGACTAGCGGAAAACAATGAGCAGTTCTTC.

This clone was recorded a few times. The gene calls are TRBV7-2 and TRBJ2-1, with 16 bases aligning to TRBD2. The V and J ends lost 3 bases and 7 bases, in that order; junction bases with no gene match: 6. This CDR3 region has 17 residues. Germline CDR1 reads SGHTA; CDR2 reads FQGNSA. The CDR3 nucleotides are TGTGCCAGCAGCTTGGGACTAGCGGGGGGGCCGGAAAATGAGCAGTTCTTC. Encoded protein: CASSLGLAGGPENEQFF.

The gene calls are TRBV7-2 and TRBJ2-1, with a weak D call TRBD2 (7 bases). Germline lookup yields CDR1 SGHTA and CDR2 FQGNSA. The V end was cut by 2 bases, the J end by 5 bases, with 16 bases between. The CDR3 consists of 16 residues. Here the CDR3 DNA reads TGTGCCAGCAGCTTACGAGGGGGGGTCGGAGACAATGAGCAGTTCTTC. This translates into CASSLRGGVGDNEQFF.

This chain links TRBV10-2 with TRBJ1-2, with 7 bases aligning to TRBD1. There are 14 residues in the CDR3. The ends lost 6 bases at V and 0 bases at J; junction bases unmatched: 4. Germline V CDR1 and CDR2: WSHSY, SAAADI. CDR3 bases: TGCGCCAGCAGAAGGACAGGAACTAACTATGGCTACACCTTC. It codes for CASRRTGTNYGYTF.

The chain links TRBV5-4 to TRBJ2-4; weak D call: TRBD1 (6 bases). Per the germline V gene, CDR1 is SGHNT and CDR2 is YYREEE (reference sequence). Trimming took off 4 bases at V and 6 bases at J, with 11 bases between the two ends. CDR3 length: 13 amino acids. DNA of the CDR3: TGTGCCAGCAGCCCACAACAGGGAAACATTCAGTACTTC. Its translation: CASSPQQGNIQYF. Together with reference TRBV5-4 and TRBJ2-4, the CDR3 gives the full variable domain: ETGVTQSPTHLIKTRGQQVTLRCSSQSGHNTVSWYQQALGQGPQFIFQYYREEENGRGNFPPRFSGLQFPNYSSELNVNALELDDSALYLCASSPQQGNIQYFGAGTRLSVL.

The rearrangement links TRBV29-1 to TRBJ2-3; TRBD2 aligns across 8 bases. This CDR3 is 13 amino acids long. The J segment lost 8 bases and the V segment lost 8 bases, leaving 12 bases of the junction unmatched. CDR1 and CDR2 from the germline V gene are SQVTM and ANQGSEA. DNA of the CDR3: TGCAGCTTCCGAGGGACTAGTCCCGGTACGCAGTATTTT. Its translation is CSFRGTSPGTQYF.

The genes are TRBV7-8 and TRBJ2-7; TRBD1 might be the D (5 bases). The germline V and J ends were trimmed by 4 bases and 5 bases, with 15 bases remaining between them. The CDR3 loop spans 14 amino acids. Germline values: CDR1 SGHVS, CDR2 FQNEAQ. The CDR3 nucleotides are TGTGCCAGCAGCTCAATACAGGTTGAGGACGAGCAGTACTTC. Amino acids: CASSSIQVEDEQYF.

This chain links TRBV6-2 or TRBV6-3 with TRBJ2-7, with a tentative D call TRBD1 (5 bases). The germline V gene has CDR1 MNHEY and CDR2 SVGEGT. Trimming took off 4 bases at V and 5 bases at J, with 6 bases between the two ends. This CDR3 is built from 11 residues. The CDR3 reads CASSFRDEQYF. The CDR3 nucleotides are TGTGCCAGCAGTTTCAGGGACGAGCAGTACTTC.

This clone was seen once. The chain uses TRBV28 and TRBJ1-6; D gene uncertain. Germline loops: CDR1 MDHEN, CDR2 SYDVKM. V lost 6 bases to trimming and J lost 9 bases, with 12 bases between them. The CDR3 sequence is 13 residues long. CDR3 sequence reads: CASSNLLVSPLHF. The CDR3, as DNA: TGTGCCAGCAGCAATCTTTTAGTTTCACCCCTCCACTTT.

The chain recombines TRBV5-4 with TRBJ1-2, with a possible D match to TRBD1 (6 bases). The germline V gene has CDR1 SGHNT and CDR2 YYREEE (reference sequence). The V end was cut by 3 bases, the J end by 4 bases, with 13 bases between. This CDR3 spans 14 amino acids. The CDR3 DNA is TGTGCCAGCAGCTCGTTCGGACAGTTCTATGGCTACACCTTC. It specifies CASSSFGQFYGYTF.

The chain links TRBV6-5 to TRBJ2-7; 9 positions match TRBD1. Germline CDR1 reads MNHEY; CDR2 reads SVGAGI. The ends lost 6 bases at V and 6 bases at J; junction bases unmatched: 6. The CDR3 sequence is 13 residues long. The CDR3 DNA sequence: TGTGCCAGCAGCACGGGACAGGGTCTCGAGCAGTACGTC. Translation: CASSTGQGLEQYV.

J is TRBJ1-5 and V is TRBV3-1 (or the pseudogene TRBV3-2); D gene uncertain. This CDR3 has 13 residues. The germline V gene has CDR1 LGHDT and CDR2 YNNKEL (reference sequence). The ends were cut back, 4 bases at V and 2 bases at J, with 6 bases in the middle. The CDR3 region has the DNA TGTGCCAGCAGCCCAAGAGGCAATCAGCCCCAGCATTTT. Encoded protein: CASSPRGNQPQHF.

The chain joins TRBV27 to TRBJ2-1; D remains ambiguous. CDR1 is MNHEY and CDR2 is SMNVEV in the germline V gene (reference sequence). The V gene lost 5 bases and the J gene lost 3 bases, with 11 bases spanning the gap. This CDR3 is 14 amino acids long. The CDR3 coding sequence is TGTGCCAGCAGTCTTTCAACGGTCTACAATGAGCAGTTCTTC. It translates to CASSLSTVYNEQFF.

V usage is TRBV6-5 and J usage is TRBJ1-2; TRBD1 matches 10 bases. The ends lost 5 bases at V and 5 bases at J; junction bases unmatched: 8. Germline CDR1 MNHEY, CDR2 SVGAGI. CDR3 length equals 15 residues. CDR3 protein: CASSRGQGLWYGYTF. In nucleotides, the CDR3 is TGTGCCAGCAGTAGGGGACAGGGGTTGTGGTATGGCTACACCTTC.

This chain links TRBV6-1 with TRBJ2-5; D is perhaps TRBD1 (5 bases). Trimming stripped 3 bases from V and 1 base from J, with 15 bases between. This CDR3 is 16 amino acids long. In germline, CDR1 is MNHNS, CDR2 SASEGT. The chain's CDR3 is CASSEWGAGFQETQYF. The CDR3 nucleotides are TGTGCCAGCAGTGAGTGGGGCGCAGGGTTCCAAGAGACCCAGTACTTC.

The chain uses TRBV28 and TRBJ2-1, with D perhaps matching TRBD2 (5 bases). Germline V gives CDR1 MDHEN, CDR2 SYDVKM. This CDR3 contains 16 residues. V was pared by 6 bases and J by 4 bases, with 19 bases between. CDR3 bases: TGTGCCAGCAGCTCGGCCGGGGAAGCCGATTACAATGAGCAGTTCTTC. The encoded protein is CASSSAGEADYNEQFF. Together with reference TRBV28 and TRBJ2-1, the CDR3 gives the full variable domain: DVKVTQSSRYLVKRTGEKVFLECVQDMDHENMFWYRQDPGLGLRLIYFSYDVKMKEKGDIPEGYSVSREKKERFSLILESASTNQTSMYLCASSSAGEADYNEQFFGPGTRLTVL.